Presented here are 12 T cell receptor beta chains from one specimen sequenced in a study of regulatory T cells in long-lasting Graves disease. In building TCR beta libraries, iRepertoire HTBI primers were used together with Arm-PCR of CDR3 regions. Via MiXCR, TCRdb re-called the multiplex PCR reads, giving one row per CDR3 protein. Of approximately 460,000 distinct CDR3 sequences listed, roughly 15% are singletons. Documented time point: newly diagnosed GD, antithyroid drugs for less than 3 months. RNA from PBMCs was the source of the TCR library. These records were also assigned to another study, of T cells in Graves' hyperthyroidism and ophthalmopathy.

The sample consisted of peripheral blood mononuclear cells (PBMCs), taken at new diagnosis, from a patient treated with antithyroid drugs. The receptors were sampled from a woman in her thirties with Graves disease.

The sample holds many counts of this clonotype. The chain couples TRBV6-2 or TRBV6-3 to TRBJ2-2; D is perhaps TRBD2 (5 bases). The germline V gene has CDR1 MNHEY and CDR2 SVGEGT. Deletions cut 0 bases from V and 7 bases from J, with 9 bases between. The CDR3 length is 14 residues. The CDR3: CASSYSPGIGELFF. CDR3 sequence (DNA): TGTGCCAGCAGTTACTCACCGGGAATCGGGGAGCTGTTTTTT.

This clonotype was recorded at least ten times. The chain joins TRBV5-1 to TRBJ1-1, with D possibly being TRBD1 (5 bases). Germline CDR1 is SGHRS and CDR2 is YFSETQ. The V end was cut by 0 bases, the J end by 8 bases, with 11 bases between. This CDR3 contains 13 residues. CDR3 coding DNA: TGCGCCAGCAGCTTGGGACAGCGAGGGGAAGCTTTCTTT. Translation gives CASSLGQRGEAFF.

V is TRBV20-1 and J is TRBJ1-1, with D uncertain. From germline, CDR1 is DFQATT and CDR2 SNEGSKA (reference sequence). V lost 3 bases, J lost 4 bases, and 12 bases lay in between. The CDR3 is 13 amino acids. The CDR3 here is CSARLGLCTEAFF. CDR3 nucleotide sequence: TGCAGTGCTAGGCTTGGTTTATGCACTGAAGCTTTCTTT.

This chain connects TRBV5-1 to TRBJ1-4; TRBD1 matches 12 bases. Germline CDR1 reads SGHRS; CDR2 reads YFSETQ. The CDR3 has 14 amino acids. The trim removed 6 bases at V and 8 bases at J, leaving 5 bases unmatched. CDR3 region: CASTTGTGGEKLFF. CDR3 in DNA: TGCGCCAGCACAACCGGGACAGGGGGCGAAAAACTGTTTTTT.

A few counts support this clonotype. This rearrangement joins TRBV7-2 to TRBJ1-3; 11 nucleotides align to TRBD1. The V gene's germline CDR1 is SGHTA and CDR2 FQGNSA. The CDR3 covers 16 residues. Trimming at V came to 5 bases and at J to 2 bases, leaving 5 bases not matched to a gene. The CDR3 DNA is TGTGCCAGCAGCAGGGACAGGGGGGTTACTGGAAACACCATATATTTT. This gives the protein CASSRDRGVTGNTIYF. The whole variable domain, filled in from reference TRBV7-2 and TRBJ1-3, reads GAGVSQSPSNKVTEKGKDVELRCDPISGHTALYWYRQSLGQGLEFLIYFQGNSAPDKSGLPSDRFSAERTGGSVSTLTIQRTQQEDSAVYLCASSRDRGVTGNTIYFGEGSWLTVV.

The chain joins TRBV13 to TRBJ2-3, with no clear D. The CDR3 runs 14 residues. In germline, CDR1 is PRHDT, CDR2 FYEKMQ (reference sequence). V dropped 2 bases and J dropped 5 bases, with 11 bases sitting between them. CDR3 DNA: TGTGCCAGCAGCTTACCACGGGCCGGAGATACGCAGTATTTT. It is translated as CASSLPRAGDTQYF.

This clonotype was picked up many times. The rearrangement links TRBV15 to TRBJ1-2, with D unclear. The CDR3 has 16 residues. V lost 0 bases and J lost 3, with 14 bases in between. Looked up from germline, CDR1 is LNHNV and CDR2 is YYDKDF (reference sequence). CDR3 loop: CATSRDFGPRDYGYTF. Here the CDR3 DNA reads TGTGCCACCAGCAGAGATTTCGGACCTCGGGACTATGGCTACACCTTC.

Of note for this clonotype: A much larger clone sits a single nucleotide away, making a read error possible. The chain joins TRBV5-8 to TRBJ2-1; a possible D gene is TRBD2 (6 bases). CDR3 length: 14 amino acids. CDR1 is SGHTS and CDR2 is YDEGEE in the germline V gene. In DNA form, the CDR3 reads TGTACCAGCAGCTCGACTAGTTTGGGCAATGAGCAGTTCTTC. Protein sequence: CTSSSTSLGNEQFF.

This clonotype was counted at least ten times. The rearrangement joins TRBV27 to TRBJ2-1; D is ambiguous. Deletions cut 5 bases from V and 6 bases from J, with 8 bases between. CDR3 length: 12 amino acids. CDR1 is MNHEY, CDR2 SMNVEV, per germline (reference sequence). The CDR3 DNA sequence: TGTGCCAGCAGTCCTAAGACCAATGAGCAGTTCTTC. As protein: CASSPKTNEQFF.

This clonotype was picked up a small number of times. At one of its ends the junction is not consistent with the germline gene, which may arise from a read error. The chain uses TRBV12-3 or TRBV12-4 and TRBJ2-7; maybe TRBD2 (6 bases). This CDR3 spans 15 amino acids. The DNA of the CDR3 is TGTGCCAGCAGTTTGGGGCTAGCGAGCTCCTACGGGCAGTACTTC. Translated: CASSLGLASSYGQYF.

This clonotype was counted ten times or more. The gene calls are TRBV11-2 and TRBJ1-6, with TRBD1 matching 9 bases. Germline loops: CDR1 SGHAT, CDR2 FQNNGV. The CDR3 spans 14 residues. V was clipped by 5 bases and J by 7 bases; unmatched bases: 3. This CDR3 reads CASSRDRGNSPLHF. Here the CDR3 DNA reads TGTGCCAGCAGCCGCGACAGGGGGAATTCACCCCTCCACTTT.

This clonotype occurred many times. The chain is built from TRBV7-8 and TRBJ2-2; tentatively, D is TRBD2 (7 bases). Trimming stripped 2 bases from V and 16 bases from J, with 26 bases between. CDR1 SGHVS and CDR2 FQNEAQ come from the germline V gene. The CDR3 consists of 16 residues. CDR3 protein: CASSLQALGAGEGEFF. CDR3 in DNA: TGTGCCAGCAGCTTACAGGCCCTCGGGGCGGGAGAGGGGGAGTTTTTT.